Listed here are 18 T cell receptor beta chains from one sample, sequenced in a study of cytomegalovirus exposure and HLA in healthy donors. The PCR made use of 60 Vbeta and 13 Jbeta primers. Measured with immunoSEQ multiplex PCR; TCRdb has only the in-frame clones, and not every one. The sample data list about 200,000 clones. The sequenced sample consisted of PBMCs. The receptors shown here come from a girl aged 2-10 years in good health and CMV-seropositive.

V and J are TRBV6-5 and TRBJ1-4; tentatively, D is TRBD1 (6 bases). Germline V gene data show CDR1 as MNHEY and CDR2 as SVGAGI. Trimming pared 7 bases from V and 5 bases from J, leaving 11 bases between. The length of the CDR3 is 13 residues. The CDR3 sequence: CASTRRGNEKLFF. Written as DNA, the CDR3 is TGTGCCAGCACCCGCAGGGGCAATGAAAAACTGTTTTTT.

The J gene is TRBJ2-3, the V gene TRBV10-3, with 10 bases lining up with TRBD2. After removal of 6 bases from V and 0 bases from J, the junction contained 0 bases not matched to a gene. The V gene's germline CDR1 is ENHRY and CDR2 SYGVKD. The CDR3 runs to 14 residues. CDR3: CAIRTSGSTDTQYF. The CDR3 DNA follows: TGTGCCATCAGGACTAGCGGGAGCACAGATACGCAGTATTTT.

The CDR3 sequence: CASSLERAGSYGYTF. DNA of the CDR3: TGTGCCAGCAGTTTGGAAAGGGCGGGGAGCTATGGCTACACCTTC. The V gene is TRBV27, the J gene TRBJ1-2; D unclear. V lost 3 bases to trimming and J lost 4 bases, with 15 bases between them. This CDR3 region has 15 residues. Germline V CDR1 and CDR2: MNHEY, SMNVEV (reference sequence).

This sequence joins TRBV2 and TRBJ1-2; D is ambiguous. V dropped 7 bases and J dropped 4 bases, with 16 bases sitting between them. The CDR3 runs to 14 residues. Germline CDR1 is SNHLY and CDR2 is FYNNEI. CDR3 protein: CASKRSDSSYGYTF. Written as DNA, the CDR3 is TGTGCCAGCAAACGATCGGACTCCAGCTATGGCTACACCTTC.

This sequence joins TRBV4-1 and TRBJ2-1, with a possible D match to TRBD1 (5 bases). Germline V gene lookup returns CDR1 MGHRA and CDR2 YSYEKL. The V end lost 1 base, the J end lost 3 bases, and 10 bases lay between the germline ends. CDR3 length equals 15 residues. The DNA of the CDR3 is TGCGCCAGCAGCCAAGGGGGCAAGGGCTACAATGAGCAGTTCTTC. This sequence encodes CASSQGGKGYNEQFF.

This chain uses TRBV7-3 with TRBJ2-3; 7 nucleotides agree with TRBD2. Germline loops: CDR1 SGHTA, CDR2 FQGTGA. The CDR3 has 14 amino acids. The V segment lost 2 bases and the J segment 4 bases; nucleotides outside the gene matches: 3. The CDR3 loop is CASSLGGRADTQYF. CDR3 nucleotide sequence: TGTGCCAGCAGCTTAGGCGGGAGAGCAGATACGCAGTATTTT.

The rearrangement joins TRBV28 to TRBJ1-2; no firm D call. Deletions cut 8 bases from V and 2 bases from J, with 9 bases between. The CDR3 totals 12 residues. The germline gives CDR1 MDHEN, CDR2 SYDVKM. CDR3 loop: CASSAKNYGYTF. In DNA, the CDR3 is TGTGCCAGCTCAGCGAAGAACTATGGCTACACCTTC.

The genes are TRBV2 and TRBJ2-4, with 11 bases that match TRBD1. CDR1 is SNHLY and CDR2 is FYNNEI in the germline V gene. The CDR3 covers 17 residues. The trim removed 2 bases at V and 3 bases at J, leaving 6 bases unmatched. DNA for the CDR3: TGTGCCAGCAGTGAATTACCGGGACAGGGGGACAAAAACATTCAGTACTTC. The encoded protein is CASSELPGQGDKNIQYF.

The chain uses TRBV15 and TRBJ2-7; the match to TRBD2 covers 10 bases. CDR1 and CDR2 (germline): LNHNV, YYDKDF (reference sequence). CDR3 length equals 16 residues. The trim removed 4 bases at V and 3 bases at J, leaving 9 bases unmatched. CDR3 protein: CATSTPRTSGVYEQYF. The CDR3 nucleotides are TGTGCCACCAGCACCCCTAGGACTAGCGGAGTCTACGAGCAGTACTTC.

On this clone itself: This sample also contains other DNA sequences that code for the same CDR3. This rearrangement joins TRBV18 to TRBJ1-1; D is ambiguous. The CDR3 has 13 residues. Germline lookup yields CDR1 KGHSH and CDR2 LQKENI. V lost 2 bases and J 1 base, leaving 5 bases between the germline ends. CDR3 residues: CASSPGQNTEAFF. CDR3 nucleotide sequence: TGTGCCAGCTCACCAGGCCAGAACACTGAAGCTTTCTTT.

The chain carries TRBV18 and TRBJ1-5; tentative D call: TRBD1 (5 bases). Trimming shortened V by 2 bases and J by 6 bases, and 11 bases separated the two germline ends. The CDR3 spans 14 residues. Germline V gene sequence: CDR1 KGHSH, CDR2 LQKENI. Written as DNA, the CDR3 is TGTGCCAGCTCACCAGAAGGGGCCGGTCAGCCCCAGCATTTT. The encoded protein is CASSPEGAGQPQHF. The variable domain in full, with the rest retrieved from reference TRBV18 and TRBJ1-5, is NAGVMQNPRHLVRRRGQEARLRCSPMKGHSHVYWYRQLPEEGLKFMVYLQKENIIDESGMPKERFSAEFPKEGPSILRIQQVVRGDSAAYFCASSPEGAGQPQHFGDGTRLSIL.

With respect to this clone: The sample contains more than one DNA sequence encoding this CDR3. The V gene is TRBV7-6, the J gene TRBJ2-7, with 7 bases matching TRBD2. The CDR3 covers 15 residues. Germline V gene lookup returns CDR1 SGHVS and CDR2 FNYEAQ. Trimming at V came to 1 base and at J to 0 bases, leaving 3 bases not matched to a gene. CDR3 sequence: CASSLEGGSSYEQYF. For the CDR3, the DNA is TGTGCCAGCAGCTTAGAAGGCGGGAGCTCCTACGAGCAGTACTTC.

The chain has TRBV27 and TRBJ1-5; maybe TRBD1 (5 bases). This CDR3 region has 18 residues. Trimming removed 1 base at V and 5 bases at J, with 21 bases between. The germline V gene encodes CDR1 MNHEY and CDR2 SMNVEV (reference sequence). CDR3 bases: TGTGCCAGCAGTTTATACCCCGGGGGAGGTGCTTCGTATCAGCCCCAGCATTTT. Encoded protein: CASSLYPGGGASYQPQHF.

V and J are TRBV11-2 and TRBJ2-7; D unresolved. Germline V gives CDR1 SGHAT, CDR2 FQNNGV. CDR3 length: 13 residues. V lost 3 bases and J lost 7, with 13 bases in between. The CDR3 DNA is TGTGCCAGCAGCTTTCGCAGTTCCATGGAGCAGTACTTC. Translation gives CASSFRSSMEQYF.

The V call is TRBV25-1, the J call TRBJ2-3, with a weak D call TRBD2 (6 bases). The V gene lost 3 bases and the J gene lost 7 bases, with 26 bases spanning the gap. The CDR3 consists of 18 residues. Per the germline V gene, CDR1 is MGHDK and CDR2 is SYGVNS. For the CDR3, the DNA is TGTGCCAGCAGTGACCTTCTCCCGGCGACGGGGGTAAGGCATACGCAGTATTTT. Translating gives CASSDLLPATGVRHTQYF.

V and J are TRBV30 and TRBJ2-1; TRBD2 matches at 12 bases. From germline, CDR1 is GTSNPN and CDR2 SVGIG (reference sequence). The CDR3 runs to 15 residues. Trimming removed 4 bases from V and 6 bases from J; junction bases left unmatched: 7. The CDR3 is CAWMTSGSASNEQFF. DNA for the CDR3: TGTGCCTGGATGACTAGCGGGAGTGCTAGCAATGAGCAGTTCTTC. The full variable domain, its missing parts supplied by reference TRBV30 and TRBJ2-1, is SQTIHQWPATLVQPVGSPLSLECTVEGTSNPNLYWYRQAAGRGLQLLFYSVGIGQISSEVPQNLSASRPQDRQFILSSKKLLLSDSGFYLCAWMTSGSASNEQFFGPGTRLTVL.

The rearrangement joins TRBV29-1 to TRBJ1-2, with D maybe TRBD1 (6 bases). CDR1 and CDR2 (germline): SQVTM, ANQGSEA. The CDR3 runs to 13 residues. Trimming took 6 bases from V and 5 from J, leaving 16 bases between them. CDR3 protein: CSVTPGTQYGYTF. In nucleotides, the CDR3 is TGCAGCGTAACCCCCGGGACACAGTATGGCTACACCTTC.

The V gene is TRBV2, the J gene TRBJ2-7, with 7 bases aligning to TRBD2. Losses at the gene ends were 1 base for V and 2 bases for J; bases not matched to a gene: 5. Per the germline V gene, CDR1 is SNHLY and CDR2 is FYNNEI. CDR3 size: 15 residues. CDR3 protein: CASSEEGLAAYEQYF. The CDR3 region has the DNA TGTGCCAGCAGTGAAGAAGGGCTAGCGGCCTACGAGCAGTACTTC.